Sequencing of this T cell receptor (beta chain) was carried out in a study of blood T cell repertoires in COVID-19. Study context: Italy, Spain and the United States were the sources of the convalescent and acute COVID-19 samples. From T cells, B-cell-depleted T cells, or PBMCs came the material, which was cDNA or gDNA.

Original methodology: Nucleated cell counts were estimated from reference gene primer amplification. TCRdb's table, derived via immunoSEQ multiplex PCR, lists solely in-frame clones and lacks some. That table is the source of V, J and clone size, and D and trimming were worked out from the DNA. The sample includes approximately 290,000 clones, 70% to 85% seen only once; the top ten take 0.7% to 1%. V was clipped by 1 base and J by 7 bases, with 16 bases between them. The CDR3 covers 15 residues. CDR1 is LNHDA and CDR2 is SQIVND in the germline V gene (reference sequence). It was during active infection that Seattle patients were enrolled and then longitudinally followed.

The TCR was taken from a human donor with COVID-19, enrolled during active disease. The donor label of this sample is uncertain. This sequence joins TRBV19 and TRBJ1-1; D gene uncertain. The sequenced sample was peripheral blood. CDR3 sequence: CASSIGTAESREAFF. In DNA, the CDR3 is TGTGCCAGTAGTATAGGAACAGCCGAGAGCCGTGAAGCTTTCTTT.